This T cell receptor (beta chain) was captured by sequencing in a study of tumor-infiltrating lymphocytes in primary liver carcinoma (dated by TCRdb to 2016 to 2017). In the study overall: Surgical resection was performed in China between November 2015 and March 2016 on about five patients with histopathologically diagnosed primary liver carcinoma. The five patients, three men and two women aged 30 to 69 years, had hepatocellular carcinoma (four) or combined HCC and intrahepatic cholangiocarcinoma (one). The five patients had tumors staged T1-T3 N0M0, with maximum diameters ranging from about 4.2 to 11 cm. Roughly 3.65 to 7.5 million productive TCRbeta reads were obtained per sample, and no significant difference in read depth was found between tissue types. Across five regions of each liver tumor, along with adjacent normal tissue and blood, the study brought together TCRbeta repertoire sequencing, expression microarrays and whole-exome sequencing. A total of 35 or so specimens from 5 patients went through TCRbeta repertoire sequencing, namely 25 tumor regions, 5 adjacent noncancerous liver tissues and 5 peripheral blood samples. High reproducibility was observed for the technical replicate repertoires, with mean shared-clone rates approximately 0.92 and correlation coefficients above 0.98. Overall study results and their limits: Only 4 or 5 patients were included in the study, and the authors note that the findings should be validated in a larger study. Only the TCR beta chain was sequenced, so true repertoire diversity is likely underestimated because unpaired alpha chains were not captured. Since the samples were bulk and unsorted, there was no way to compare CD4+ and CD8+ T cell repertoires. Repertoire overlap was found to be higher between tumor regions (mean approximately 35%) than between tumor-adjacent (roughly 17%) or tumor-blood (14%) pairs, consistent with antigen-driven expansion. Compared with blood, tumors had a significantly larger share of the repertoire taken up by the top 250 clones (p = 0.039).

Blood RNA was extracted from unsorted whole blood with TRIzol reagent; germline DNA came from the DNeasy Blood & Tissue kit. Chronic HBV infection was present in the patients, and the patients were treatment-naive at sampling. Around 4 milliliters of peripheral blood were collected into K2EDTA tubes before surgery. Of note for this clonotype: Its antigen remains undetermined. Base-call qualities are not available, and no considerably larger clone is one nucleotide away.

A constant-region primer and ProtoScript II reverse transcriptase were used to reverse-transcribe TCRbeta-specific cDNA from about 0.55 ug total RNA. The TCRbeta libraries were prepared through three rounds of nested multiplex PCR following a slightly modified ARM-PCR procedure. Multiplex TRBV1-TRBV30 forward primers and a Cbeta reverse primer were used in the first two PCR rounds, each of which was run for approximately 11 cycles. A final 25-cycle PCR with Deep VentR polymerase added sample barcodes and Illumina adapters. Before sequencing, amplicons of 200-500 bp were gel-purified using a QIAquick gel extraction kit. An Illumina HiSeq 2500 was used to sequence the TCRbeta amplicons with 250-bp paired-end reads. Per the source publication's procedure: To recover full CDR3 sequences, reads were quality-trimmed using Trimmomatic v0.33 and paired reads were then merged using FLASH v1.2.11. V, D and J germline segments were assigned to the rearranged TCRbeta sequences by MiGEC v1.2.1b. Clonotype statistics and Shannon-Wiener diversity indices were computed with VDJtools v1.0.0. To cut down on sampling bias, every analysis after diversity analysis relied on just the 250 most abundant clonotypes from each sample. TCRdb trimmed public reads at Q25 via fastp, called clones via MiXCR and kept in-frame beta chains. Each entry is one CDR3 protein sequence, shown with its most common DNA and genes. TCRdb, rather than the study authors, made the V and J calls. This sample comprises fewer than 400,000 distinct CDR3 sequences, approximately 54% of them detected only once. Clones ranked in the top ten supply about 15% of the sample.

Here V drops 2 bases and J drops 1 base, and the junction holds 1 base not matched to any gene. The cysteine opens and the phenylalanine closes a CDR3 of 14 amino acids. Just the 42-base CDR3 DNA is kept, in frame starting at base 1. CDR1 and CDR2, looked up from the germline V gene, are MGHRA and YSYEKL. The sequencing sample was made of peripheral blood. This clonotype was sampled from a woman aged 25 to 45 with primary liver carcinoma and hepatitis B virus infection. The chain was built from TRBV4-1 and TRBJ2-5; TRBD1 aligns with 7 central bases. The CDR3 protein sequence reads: CASSQPGGQETQYF. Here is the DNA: TGCGCCAGCAGCCAACCAGGGGGCCAAGAGACCCAGTACTTC.